This TCR beta chain was captured in a study of T cell responses to AZD1222 COVID-19 vaccine. A note on this clone: Its target is not known.

Study-wide results and caveats: Spike-wide coverage was observed for vaccine-associated CD4 TCRs, with dominant responses at 160-218 and 743-854. Just six or seven AZD1222 recipients tested seropositive at baseline.

This table comes from immunoSEQ multiplex PCR, and its TCRdb copy is limited to in-frame clones, with some not included. This repertoire shows 160,000 or so clones, 70% to 90% found once; its top ten account for 6.9%. Germline CDR1 MGHRA, CDR2 YSYEKL. Trimming cost V 0 bases and J 5 bases, with 14 bases left between them. CDR3 length: 15 amino acids. The sample consisted of peripheral blood, taken after recovery from COVID-19. The rearrangement uses TRBV4-1 and TRBJ2-7; D may be TRBD1 or TRBD2 (6 bases each). This sequence originates from an adult who had recovered from COVID-19. In nucleotides, the CDR3 is TGCGCCAGCAGCCAAGATGGGGGGCTCAGGGACGAGCAGTACTTC. Protein product: CASSQDGGLRDEQYF.